Presented here are 6 T cell receptor beta chains from one specimen sequenced in a study of spatial heterogeneity in lung cancer. Time point in this sample: blood at routine non-recurrence follow-up after resection. TCRdb passed the 5' RACE reads through MiXCR, listing each CDR3 protein once. The sample consists of about 47,000 distinct CDR3 sequences, about 12% of them appearing once. Sequences were derived from PBMCs, sampled at follow-up. The source is a male donor with early-stage non-small cell lung cancer.

The table lists this clonotype with many counts. The chain couples TRBV5-1 to TRBJ2-5, with unresolved D. V shed 0 bases and J shed 0 bases, with 12 bases lying between them. The CDR3 is made up of 16 amino acids. Germline CDR1 reads SGHRS; CDR2 reads YFSETQ. CDR3 DNA sequence: TGCGCCAGCAGCTTGGAGCAGGTTCCGTACCAAGAGACCCAGTACTTC. It yields the protein CASSLEQVPYQETQYF.

The chain has TRBV18 and TRBJ2-5, with TRBD2 identical over 8 bases. Germline CDR1 KGHSH, CDR2 LQKENI. This CDR3 has 15 residues. V was pared by 3 bases and J by 3 bases, with 6 bases of the junction left unmatched. CDR3 amino acids: CASSPNGRAEETQYF. In DNA, the CDR3 is TGTGCCAGCTCACCGAACGGGAGGGCCGAAGAGACCCAGTACTTC.

This clonotype was seen at least ten times. This chain links TRBV7-9 with TRBJ2-7, with D perhaps TRBD1 or TRBD2 (5 bases each). The CDR3 runs to 16 residues. The germline gives CDR1 SEHNR, CDR2 FQNEAQ (reference sequence). Trimming took off 0 bases at V and 4 bases at J, with 16 bases between the two ends. The CDR3 loop is CASSLAGGRGKYEQYF. The CDR3 DNA reads as TGTGCCAGCAGCTTAGCGGGCGGACGGGGCAAGTACGAGCAGTACTTC.

The sample holds a few counts of this clonotype. The V and J genes are TRBV3-1 and TRBJ2-7; possible D gene TRBD2, 6 bases. Trimming stripped 7 bases from V and 4 bases from J, with 11 bases between. Germline V CDR1 and CDR2: LGHDT, YNNKEL (reference sequence). The CDR3 covers 12 residues. CDR3 in DNA: TGTGCCAGCACAGGCGGGGTATACGAGCAGTACTTC. Its protein product is CASTGGVYEQYF.

The CDR3 region has the DNA TGCAGCGTTGAGGTCAACTTGAACACTGAAGCTTTCTTT. Translated: CSVEVNLNTEAFF. The genes are TRBV29-1 and TRBJ1-1, with D unclear. V gave up 3 bases and J gave up 0 bases, with 8 bases separating them. The CDR3 is 13 residues long. CDR1 SQVTM and CDR2 ANQGSEA come from the germline V gene. Filled out from reference TRBV29-1 and TRBJ1-1, the complete variable domain reads SAVISQKPSRDICQRGTSLTIQCQVDSQVTMMFWYRQQPGQSLTLIATANQGSEATYESGFVIDKFPISRPNLTFSTLTVSNMSPEDSSIYLCSVEVNLNTEAFFGQGTRLTVV.

The V gene is TRBV6-1, the J gene TRBJ2-3; 7 nucleotides match TRBD1. The germline CDR1 and CDR2 sequences are MNHNS and SASEGT. The CDR3 has 14 amino acids. V lost 7 bases to trimming and J lost 9 bases; unmatched junction nucleotides: 13. DNA for the CDR3: TGTGCCAGCAACCTCGACAGGGTCCCGTGGACGCAGTATTTT. This encodes CASNLDRVPWTQYF.